This T cell receptor beta chain was observed in a study of control samples from healthy donors and cancer patients. CDR3 length equals 15 residues. Deletions cut 5 bases from V and 0 bases from J, with 14 bases between. CDR1 SGHTA and CDR2 FQGNSA come from the germline V gene. Data came from immunoSEQ multiplex PCR; TCRdb stores just in-frame clones and leaves some out. The sample gives about 170,000 clones, under 95% of which show up once; about 1.5% is in the top ten. Sequencing input: blood. This chain uses TRBV7-2 with TRBJ2-7, with D possibly TRBD1 on 5 matching bases. This TCR came from a woman under 30 in good health. The CDR3 loop is CASSPGWGSSYEQYF. The CDR3 coding sequence is TGTGCCAGCAGCCCTGGGTGGGGCAGCTCCTACGAGCAGTACTTC. The variable domain in full, with the rest retrieved from reference TRBV7-2 and TRBJ2-7, is GAGVSQSPSNKVTEKGKDVELRCDPISGHTALYWYRQSLGQGLEFLIYFQGNSAPDKSGLPSDRFSAERTGGSVSTLTIQRTQQEDSAVYLCASSPGWGSSYEQYFGPGTRLTVT.